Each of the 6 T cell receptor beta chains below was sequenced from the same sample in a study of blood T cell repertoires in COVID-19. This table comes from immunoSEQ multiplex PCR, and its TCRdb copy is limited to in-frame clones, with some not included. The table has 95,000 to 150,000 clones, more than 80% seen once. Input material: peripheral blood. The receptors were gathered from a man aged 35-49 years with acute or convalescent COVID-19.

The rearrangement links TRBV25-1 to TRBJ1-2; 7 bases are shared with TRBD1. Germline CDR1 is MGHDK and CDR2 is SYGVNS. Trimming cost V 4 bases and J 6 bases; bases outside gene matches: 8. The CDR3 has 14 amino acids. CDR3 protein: CASSGAGDRHGYTF. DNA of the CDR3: TGTGCCAGCAGTGGGGCAGGGGACAGACATGGCTACACCTTC.

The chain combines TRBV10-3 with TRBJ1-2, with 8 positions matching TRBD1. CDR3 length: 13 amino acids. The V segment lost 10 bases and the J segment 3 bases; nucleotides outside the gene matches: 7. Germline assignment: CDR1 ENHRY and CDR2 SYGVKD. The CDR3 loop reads CATAGGPDYGYTF. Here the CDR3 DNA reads TGTGCCACGGCAGGGGGCCCCGACTATGGCTACACCTTC.

This CDR3 reads CASSARSSILYEQYF. The CDR3 DNA is TGTGCCAGCAGCGCACGTAGTTCGATCCTTTACGAGCAGTACTTC. This chain connects TRBV9 to TRBJ2-7; no clear D gene. Germline V lookup: CDR1 SGDLS, CDR2 YYNGEE. The CDR3 is 15 amino acids. Trimming stripped 3 bases from V and 4 bases from J, with 17 bases between.

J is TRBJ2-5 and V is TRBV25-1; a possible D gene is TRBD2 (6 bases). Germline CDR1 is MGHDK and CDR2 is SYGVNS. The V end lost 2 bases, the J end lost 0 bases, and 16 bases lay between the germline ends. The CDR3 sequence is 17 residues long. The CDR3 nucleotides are TGTGCCAGCAGTGAAGCGTGGGGGGAGAGGTACCAAGAGACCCAGTACTTC. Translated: CASSEAWGERYQETQYF.

The CDR3 sequence: CASSKIRDRGEKLFF. In DNA form, the CDR3 reads TGTGCCAGCAGTAAGATCCGGGACAGGGGTGAAAAACTGTTTTTT. This chain connects TRBV27 to TRBJ1-4, with 10 bases fitting TRBD1. Per the germline V gene, CDR1 is MNHEY and CDR2 is SMNVEV (reference sequence). V shed 5 bases, J shed 7 bases, and the junction held 7 bases outside the gene matches. This CDR3 region has 15 residues.

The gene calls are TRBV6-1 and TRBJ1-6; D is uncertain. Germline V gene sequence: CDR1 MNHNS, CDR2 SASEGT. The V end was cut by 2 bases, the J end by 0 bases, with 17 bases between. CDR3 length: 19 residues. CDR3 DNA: TGTGCCAGCAGTGAACCCCCCGGCGGAATCAGCTCCTATAATTCACCCCTCCACTTT. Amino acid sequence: CASSEPPGGISSYNSPLHF.